One sample yielded the 14 T cell receptor beta chains listed below, sequenced in a study of CD8 T cells in Susac syndrome. RNA was extracted with the RNeasy kit, and a quantity of roughly 0.5 to 1 ug was reverse transcribed using random hexamers. Using its own MiXCR run on the immunoSEQ multiplex PCR reads, TCRdb lists one record per CDR3 protein. Found here are roughly 52,000 distinct CDR3 sequences, just under 95% of them singletons; the top ten hold around 0.75%. Input material: CD8+ T cells from PBMCs. The receptor source for this set is a human donor with Susac syndrome.

The V call is TRBV20-1, the J call TRBJ1-1, with D possibly matching TRBD1 (5 bases). Trimming cost V 5 bases and J 3 bases, with 10 bases left between them. Per germline, CDR1 DFQATT and CDR2 SNEGSKA (reference sequence). The CDR3 sequence is 12 residues long. The CDR3 region is CSAGTSDTEAFF. In nucleotides, the CDR3 is TGCAGTGCTGGGACGTCGGACACTGAAGCTTTCTTT.

The chain links TRBV20-1 to TRBJ2-1, with a possible D match to TRBD2 (6 bases). Germline CDR1 reads DFQATT; CDR2 reads SNEGSKA (reference sequence). Trimming pared 1 base from V and 4 bases from J, leaving 14 bases between. There are 15 residues in the CDR3. The CDR3 DNA is TGCAGTGCTAGAGTACCGACTAGAGAATACAATGAGCAGTTCTTC. It specifies CSARVPTREYNEQFF.

V is TRBV28 and J is TRBJ2-3; the D gene is possibly TRBD1 (6 bases). The CDR3 covers 16 residues. Trimming shortened V by 2 bases and J by 4 bases, and 16 bases separated the two germline ends. Per the germline V gene, CDR1 is MDHEN and CDR2 is SYDVKM. The CDR3 coding sequence is TGTGCCAGCAGTTTAGCAGGGGCTATAGGGGCAGATACGCAGTATTTT. It encodes CASSLAGAIGADTQYF.

The chain couples TRBV30 to TRBJ1-1; D gene ambiguous. V lost 2 bases to trimming and J lost 5 bases, with 12 bases between them. This CDR3 spans 13 amino acids. Germline V CDR1 and CDR2: GTSNPN, SVGIG (reference sequence). CDR3 sequence: CAWSPAVGTEAFF. CDR3 DNA sequence: TGTGCCTGGAGTCCAGCGGTAGGTACTGAAGCTTTCTTT.

The chain couples TRBV25-1 to TRBJ1-2; D perhaps matches TRBD1 (6 bases). V shed 0 bases and J shed 1 base, with 12 bases lying between them. Looked up from germline, CDR1 is MGHDK and CDR2 is SYGVNS. The CDR3 is made up of 16 amino acids. The CDR3 DNA is TGTGCCAGCAGTGAATATAGTGGGACATTTAACTATGGCTACACCTTC. Translation gives CASSEYSGTFNYGYTF.

J is TRBJ2-2 and V is TRBV20-1, with TRBD1 matching over 7 bases. The CDR3 totals 14 residues. Germline V CDR1 and CDR2: DFQATT, SNEGSKA (reference sequence). With 1 base clipped from V and 5 bases from J, the junction kept 4 bases outside the gene matches. The CDR3 here is CSARGRDSTGELFF. CDR3 bases: TGCAGTGCTAGAGGCCGGGACAGTACCGGGGAGCTGTTTTTT.

The chain combines TRBV11-2 with TRBJ1-2; D not resolved. V was clipped by 0 bases and J by 7 bases, with 9 bases between them. There are 13 residues in the CDR3. The germline gives CDR1 SGHAT, CDR2 FQNNGV. CDR3 nucleotide sequence: TGTGCCAGCAGCTTAGAGGGGTGGACTGGCTACACCTTC. It yields the protein CASSLEGWTGYTF.

Note on this clonotype: The junction departs from germline at one end; a sequencing error may be responsible. The chain employs TRBV2 and TRBJ2-5; 8 bases are shared with TRBD1. Looked up from germline, CDR1 is SNHLY and CDR2 is FYNNEI. CDR3 length: 15 residues. CDR3 nucleotides: TGTGCCATCAGTACCGGGACAGGTTTCCAAGAGACCCAGTACTTC. It encodes CAISTGTGFQETQYF.

The chain is built from TRBV30 and TRBJ2-7; 10 bases fit TRBD1. V shed 4 bases, J shed 3 bases, and the junction held 12 bases outside the gene matches. This CDR3 has 16 residues. From germline, CDR1 is GTSNPN and CDR2 SVGIG (reference sequence). CDR3 DNA: TGTGCCTGGACCCTGGGACAGGGGTGGGGACACTACGAGCAGTACTTC. Translating gives CAWTLGQGWGHYEQYF.

CDR3 amino acids: CASNRPGQGYSYTEAFF. CDR3 nucleotide sequence: TGTGCCAGTAATCGACCGGGACAGGGTTATTCGTACACTGAAGCTTTCTTT. This chain uses TRBV19 with TRBJ1-1; TRBD1 matches 9 bases. Germline loops: CDR1 LNHDA, CDR2 SQIVND (reference sequence). With 7 bases clipped from V and 3 bases from J, the junction kept 15 bases outside the gene matches. The CDR3 is 17 residues long.

This chain links TRBV19 with TRBJ1-5; 7 nucleotides align to TRBD1. This CDR3 has 14 amino acids. The germline V gene encodes CDR1 LNHDA and CDR2 SQIVND (reference sequence). V lost 4 bases to trimming and J lost 5 bases; unmatched junction nucleotides: 5. The CDR3, as DNA: TGTGCCAGTAGTACGGGGACAGAATATCAGCCCCAGCATTTT. Its translation: CASSTGTEYQPQHF. Variable domain in full (rest from reference TRBV19 and TRBJ1-5): DGGITQSPKYLFRKEGQNVTLSCEQNLNHDAMYWYRQDPGQGLRLIYYSQIVNDFQKGDIAEGYSVSREKKESFPLTVTSAQKNPTAFYLCASSTGTEYQPQHFGDGTRLSIL.

This chain connects TRBV7-6 to TRBJ1-1; tentative D call: TRBD1 (5 bases). There are 14 residues in the CDR3. The V and J ends lost 5 bases and 11 bases respectively, with 21 bases between them. Germline CDR1 reads SGHVS; CDR2 reads FNYEAQ. The CDR3 loop is CASSPGTSLRGAFF. For the CDR3, the DNA is TGTGCCAGCAGCCCCGGGACTTCCCTCAGAGGGGCTTTCTTT.

CDR3: CASSLGRYEQYF. CDR3 coding DNA: TGTGCCAGCAGCTTAGGGAGGTACGAGCAGTACTTC. The chain employs TRBV13 and TRBJ2-7; D not certain. The germline gives CDR1 PRHDT, CDR2 FYEKMQ (reference sequence). The CDR3 consists of 12 residues. V was shortened by 0 bases and J by 4 bases, with 4 bases between the two germline ends. Complete variable domain (other parts from reference TRBV13 and TRBJ2-7): AAGVIQSPRHLIKEKRETATLKCYPIPRHDTVYWYQQGPGQDPQFLISFYEKMQSDKGSIPDRFSAQQFSDYHSELNMSSLELGDSALYFCASSLGRYEQYFGPGTRLTVT.

The V and J genes are TRBV27 and TRBJ2-4; D unresolved. The ends were cut back, 3 bases at V and 5 bases at J, with 14 bases in the middle. The CDR3 length is 15 residues. Germline CDR1 reads MNHEY; CDR2 reads SMNVEV (reference sequence). CDR3 loop: CASSLAGLPQNIQYF. The DNA of the CDR3 is TGTGCCAGCAGTTTGGCCGGTTTACCCCAAAACATTCAGTACTTC.